This T cell receptor (beta chain) is from a study of blood T cell repertoires in COVID-19. As for the study in general: COVID-19 samples, acute and convalescent, were from the United States, Italy and Spain. Sources were T cells, B-cell-depleted T cells, or PBMCs; the material itself was cDNA or gDNA.

Study processing details: Reference gene primer amplification in the assay estimated nucleated cell counts. Repertoires were generated with immunoSEQ multiplex PCR, while TCRdb's copy carries only in-frame clones and drops some. V and J calls and clone size come straight from that table; D and trimming were deduced from the DNA. The repertoire consists of around 200,000 clones, with around 85% occurring once and the leading ten covering around 1.1%. J was trimmed by 4 bases and V by 4 bases; bases with no gene match: 10. Germline V gene lookup returns CDR1 MDHEN and CDR2 SYDVKM. CDR3 length: 16 amino acids.

The sequence was collected from a man under 40 with acute or convalescent COVID-19. The sequencing sample was made of peripheral blood. This chain connects TRBV28 to TRBJ1-5, with TRBD1 matching 7 bases. The DNA of the CDR3 is TGTGCCAGCAGTTCCCTCCAGGGGGGATGGAATCAGCCCCAGCATTTT. Its protein product is CASSSLQGGWNQPQHF.